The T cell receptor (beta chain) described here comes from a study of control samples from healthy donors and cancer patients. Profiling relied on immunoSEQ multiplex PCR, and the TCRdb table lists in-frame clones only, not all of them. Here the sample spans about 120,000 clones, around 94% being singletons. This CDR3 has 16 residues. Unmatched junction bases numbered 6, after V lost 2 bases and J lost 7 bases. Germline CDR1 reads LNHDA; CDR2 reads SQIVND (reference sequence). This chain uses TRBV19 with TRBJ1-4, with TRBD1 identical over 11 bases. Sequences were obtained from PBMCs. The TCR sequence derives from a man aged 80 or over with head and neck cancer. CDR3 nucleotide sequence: TGTGCCAGTAGTATATTCCTGGGACAGGGGGGTGAAAAACTGTTTTTT. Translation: CASSIFLGQGGEKLFF.